The source of this TCR beta chain is a study of identical twins. This clonotype was recorded at least ten times. Its antigen is currently unknown. TCRdb ran MiXCR on the 5' RACE reads and lists one entry per CDR3 protein. The table has approximately 220,000 distinct CDR3 sequences, around 8% seen once. Germline assignment: CDR1 LGHNA and CDR2 YSLEER. V shed 8 bases and J shed 7 bases, with 12 bases lying between them. This CDR3 is built from 13 residues. Study-level findings and limits: Invariant cells of the MAIT and iNKT types might have partly distorted the zero-insertion analyses. In cord blood, abundant beta clonotypes had fewer insertions; memory showed no trend. Models underpredicted monozygotic twin sharing of out-of-frame TCR alpha.

These data are also associated with another study on yellow fever vaccine responses in identical twins.

Sequenced: memory (CD45RO+) T cells sorted from blood. The clonotype was recovered from a woman aged 18-35 years in good health. V usage is TRBV4-3 and J usage is TRBJ1-6, with D uncertain. This chain's CDR3 is CASGPEPNSPLHF. In DNA, the CDR3 is TGCGCCAGCGGACCCGAACCCAATTCACCCCTCCACTTT.